This T cell receptor (beta chain) was obtained from a study of cytomegalovirus exposure and HLA in healthy donors. About the study: The 130 or so validation repertoires used a platform that matched the one used for the roughly 650 first-cohort repertoires, as a later analysis reported.

The germline gives CDR1 MDHEN, CDR2 SYDVKM. Trimming pared 8 bases from V and 13 bases from J, leaving 18 bases between. This CDR3 has 12 residues. Broader study findings: It was reported that the classifier diagnosed cytomegalovirus status with high specificity and sensitivity in both the original and validation cohorts. Cytomegalovirus-associated status was assigned to around 160 TCR beta chains. One later analysis, an examination of the roughly 130 validation repertoires, found that first-cohort TCR clusters tended to co-occur in them.

This clone was found once. Its antigen is currently unknown. TCRdb's table, derived via immunoSEQ multiplex PCR, lists solely in-frame clones and lacks some. The sample has hundreds of thousands of clones; more than 75% are singletons. Sequences were obtained from PBMCs. V gene TRBV28 combines with J gene TRBJ2-1; D is ambiguous. The clonotype was recovered from a man aged 18 to 30 in good health and CMV-seropositive. This CDR3 reads CASSARANVQFF. Written as DNA, the CDR3 is TGTGCCAGCTCAGCCCGGGCCAACGTCCAGTTCTTC.